The 14 T cell receptor beta chains below were found in one sample sequenced in a study of blood T cell repertoires in COVID-19. Clones were sequenced by immunoSEQ multiplex PCR, and TCRdb holds only the in-frame ones, with some missing. The table lists under 350,000 clones, roughly 89% of them singletons. The sample comprised PBMCs or T cells enriched from blood (not recorded which). The receptors shown here come from a woman between 40 and 55 years old who had recovered from COVID-19.

The CDR3 spells CASSRTGDQNTEAFF. CDR3 nucleotide sequence: TGCGCCAGCAGCCGGACAGGGGATCAGAACACTGAAGCTTTCTTT. This rearrangement joins TRBV5-1 to TRBJ1-1; the match to TRBD1 covers 9 bases. Germline lookup yields CDR1 SGHRS and CDR2 YFSETQ. The V gene end was trimmed by 4 bases and the J gene end by 1 base; junction bases not matched to a gene: 5. The CDR3 has 15 residues.

This chain joins TRBV6-2 or TRBV6-3 and TRBJ2-5; D uncertain. V was pared by 2 bases and J by 5 bases, with 12 bases between. The germline gives CDR1 MNHEY, CDR2 SVGEGT. This CDR3 region has 14 residues. The CDR3 sequence is CASSYAWARETQYF. Written as DNA, the CDR3 is TGTGCCAGCAGTTACGCGTGGGCTCGGGAGACCCAGTACTTC.

The chain employs TRBV11-2 and TRBJ1-3; 7 bases match TRBD1. The ends lost 4 bases at V and 0 bases at J; junction bases unmatched: 0. Germline CDR1 is SGHAT and CDR2 is FQNNGV. The CDR3 length is 14 residues. Here the CDR3 DNA reads TGTGCCAGCAGCTACAGGGGCTCTGGAAACACCATATATTTT. It yields the protein CASSYRGSGNTIYF.

This chain uses TRBV7-2 with TRBJ2-7; perhaps TRBD2 as D (5 bases). The CDR3 spans 16 residues. The V and J ends lost 1 base and 2 bases respectively, with 15 bases between them. Germline loops: CDR1 SGHTA, CDR2 FQGNSA. The CDR3 sequence: CASSLGPGSGPYEQYF. CDR3 nucleotides: TGTGCCAGCAGCTTAGGCCCGGGGAGTGGCCCCTACGAGCAGTACTTC.

The chain joins TRBV11-2 to TRBJ1-6; D uncertain. This CDR3 contains 14 residues. Trimming removed 3 bases at V and 12 bases at J, with 15 bases between. The germline V gene encodes CDR1 SGHAT and CDR2 FQNNGV. CDR3 sequence (DNA): TGTGCCAGCAGCTTGGACTCCCCCTCGAGACCCCTCCACTTT. It encodes CASSLDSPSRPLHF.

The chain uses TRBV18 and TRBJ1-1, with D perhaps matching TRBD1 (5 bases). Germline CDR1 KGHSH, CDR2 LQKENI. There are 17 residues in the CDR3. Trimming cost V 2 bases and J 0 bases, with 16 bases left between them. The CDR3 nucleotides are TGTGCCAGCTCACCATCGGCGGCAGGGATGATGAACACTGAAGCTTTCTTT. Protein product: CASSPSAAGMMNTEAFF.

J is TRBJ2-5 and V is TRBV9; D ambiguous. Trimming shortened V by 4 bases and J by 2 bases, and 12 bases separated the two germline ends. Germline CDR1 SGDLS, CDR2 YYNGEE. The CDR3 runs to 14 residues. In DNA form, the CDR3 reads TGTGCCAGCAGCTCCTTACTGAGTCAAGAGACCCAGTACTTC. This gives the protein CASSSLLSQETQYF.

V usage is TRBV24-1 and J usage is TRBJ2-1; D is perhaps TRBD2 (6 bases). V gave up 1 base and J gave up 9 bases, with 6 bases separating them. The V gene's germline CDR1 is KGHDR and CDR2 SFDVKD. The CDR3 length is 12 residues. The CDR3 bases are TGTGCCACCAGTGATTTCGGGGGTGAGCAGTTCTTC. As protein: CATSDFGGEQFF.

The chain recombines TRBV6-5 with TRBJ1-5; D is possibly TRBD1 (6 bases). The germline gives CDR1 MNHEY, CDR2 SVGAGI. This CDR3 comprises 14 residues. V dropped 6 bases and J dropped 6 bases, with 15 bases sitting between them. CDR3 region: CASRQDRMSQPQHF. The CDR3 DNA follows: TGTGCCAGCAGACAAGACAGGATGAGTCAGCCCCAGCATTTT.

The rearrangement joins TRBV12-3 or TRBV12-4 to TRBJ2-5, with D possibly matching TRBD2 (6 bases). Trimming left V 2 bases short and J 7 bases short, with 11 bases between. There are 13 residues in the CDR3. This CDR3 reads CASSLRDWRTQYF. The CDR3 DNA follows: TGTGCCAGCAGTTTACGGGACTGGAGGACCCAGTACTTC.

This chain connects TRBV19 to TRBJ2-5; 9 positions match TRBD1. Per the germline V gene, CDR1 is LNHDA and CDR2 is SQIVND (reference sequence). The CDR3 length is 15 residues. J lost 4 bases, V lost 4 bases, and 7 bases had no gene match. CDR3 amino acids: CASSRLETGGETQYF. CDR3 coding DNA: TGTGCCAGTAGTAGACTCGAGACAGGGGGAGAGACCCAGTACTTC.

The chain carries TRBV6-5 and TRBJ2-5, with 8 bases fitting TRBD2. Germline V gene lookup returns CDR1 MNHEY and CDR2 SVGAGI. V lost 7 bases to trimming and J lost 7 bases; unmatched junction nucleotides: 8. The CDR3 is 13 residues long. CDR3 bases: TGTGCCAGCATCCATAGCGGGGAAGGGACCCAGTACTTC. It yields the protein CASIHSGEGTQYF.

The chain is built from TRBV11-2 and TRBJ2-1; a weak D match, TRBD2 (5 bases). CDR1 is SGHAT and CDR2 is FQNNGV in the germline V gene. This CDR3 contains 17 residues. The V end lost 0 bases, the J end lost 6 bases, and 18 bases lay between the germline ends. The CDR3: CASSLERARVTGNEQFF. CDR3 coding DNA: TGTGCCAGCAGCTTAGAAAGGGCGCGGGTAACGGGCAATGAGCAGTTCTTC. Combining the CDR3 with reference TRBV11-2 and TRBJ2-1 gives the whole variable domain EAGVAQSPRYKIIEKRQSVAFWCNPISGHATLYWYQQILGQGPKLLIQFQNNGVVDDSQLPKDRFSAERLKGVDSTLKIQPAKLEDSAVYLCASSLERARVTGNEQFFGPGTRLTVL.

In regard to this clone: The limits of the CDR3 on the DNA are not certain, so only TCRdb's listed CDR3 is given. CDR3 protein: CASSFRAGPTSEQYF. The chain has TRBV5-4 and TRBJ2-7; TRBD2 reflects the table's D call only, with no check against the DNA. Germline CDR1 and CDR2: SGHNT and YYREEE (reference sequence). The CDR3 spans 15 amino acids, including both terminal residues.